This TCR beta chain emerged from a study of blood T cell repertoires in COVID-19. Study as a whole: Samples representing acute and convalescent COVID-19 were sourced from the United States, Italy and Spain.

In the original analysis: Using reference gene primer amplification, nucleated cell counts were estimated. The data were produced by immunoSEQ multiplex PCR, yet TCRdb's version contains in-frame clones alone and is incomplete. The V and J calls and clone size are taken from that table; D and trimming were inferred from the DNA. The sample has 40,000 or so clones, under 90% seen once. The CDR3 runs to 14 residues. The J segment lost 4 bases and the V segment lost 5 bases, leaving 7 bases of the junction unmatched. Germline V gene data show CDR1 as MNHEY and CDR2 as SVGAGI. The table lists this clone with a few counts.

The specimen was peripheral blood. The origin of this receptor is a man aged 50-60 years with active COVID-19. This chain links TRBV6-5 with TRBJ2-7; 8 bases agree with TRBD2. The DNA for the CDR3 is TGTGCCAGCAGTAGCGGGAGTAACCTTTACGAGCAGTACTTC. Protein sequence: CASSSGSNLYEQYF.